This TCR beta chain stems from a study of blood T cells in healthy people across ages (dated by TCRdb to between 2014 and 2017). For the study in its entirety: In model experiments, template switching captured roughly one uniquely barcoded TCR beta cDNA molecule for every two T cells. Donors were grouped into four age groups: young (average roughly 17 years), middle-aged (about 38), aged (around 66) and long-lived (approximately 78). Age-related changes in TCR beta repertoire diversity were measured in the study by deep sequencing normalized with unique cDNA molecular identifiers. Using the same blood draw, the study looked at two additional independent replicas of 1 million unique cDNA reads for two donors, one aged 18 to 30 and the other aged 80 or older. Donors of different ages were randomly distributed across sequencing lanes to avoid experimental bias.

The approximately 39 donors, aged 6 to 90 years, were systemically healthy Caucasian individuals from Russia. Each donor gave ten milliliters of peripheral blood, drawn into EDTA-treated Vacutainer tubes. Ficoll-Paque density-gradient centrifugation was used to isolate PBMCs, with at least 7 million per sample. Total RNA, at least 5 micrograms per sample, was extracted from PBMCs with Trizol reagent. For every donor, flow cytometry on a PBMC aliquot measured the percentage of naive CD45RAhigh/CD27high T cells. Libraries were made using 5' RACE. TCRdb names Illumina HiSeq 2500 as the instrument used. The second PCR ran for about 6 to 12 cycles and used a J-beta primer mix along with a sample-barcoded 5' primer. A template-switch 5' adaptor carrying 12 random nucleotides introduced a unique molecular identifier onto each TCR beta cDNA molecule. Each sample yielded at least 3 million CDR3-containing paired-end reads. First-strand cDNA synthesis was performed from all RNA using the Mint cDNA synthesis kit, with priming by a TRBC-specific oligonucleotide. All cDNA was treated with uracil-DNA glycosylase and then went through a first 18-cycle PCR with the universal primers M1SS and BC2_uni_R. The authors' pipeline ran thus. Normalization of each sample was performed by random selection of 1 million high-quality reads, each carrying a distinct molecular identifier. Instead of being binned into consensus sequences, reads that shared molecular identifiers were thrown out. MiTCR, run with a Q25 quality threshold and the strictest error-elimination algorithm, handled CDR3 identification, clonotype clustering and error correction. A nonparametric unseen species model using Euler transformation provided a lower-bound estimate of total TCR beta diversity. In TCRdb, the public reads were trimmed at Q25 with fastp and aligned with MiXCR, with productive beta chains retained. Each record represents a unique CDR3 protein, reported with the most common genes and DNA among its rows. None of the V and J calls come from the authors' own analysis; TCRdb made them. The sample data list about 1.7 million distinct CDR3 sequences, and approximately 28% of these were observed just once. 7.7% of the sample rests with the top ten.

Paper-wide results and their limitations: Donor CMV infection status was unknown, potentially confounding age-related changes in expanded clonotypes. Compared with the aged group, more naive CD4+ T cells, fewer expanded clones and increased TCR diversity were shown by the long-lived group, suggesting age selection. Estimates of total diversity based on one million sequenced T cells were considered lower bounds and underestimates. Bulk unsorted PBMC profiling prevented conclusive comparison of naive and antigen-experienced compartments. Observed TCR beta diversity per million T cells fell roughly linearly with age, and a significant reduction was already apparent by age around 44. Observed TCR beta diversity correlated strongly with the percentage of naive T cells measured by flow cytometry.

This clonotype has more than one count but fewer than ten. What antigen it recognizes has not been identified. Base qualities are missing; no much larger clone stands one base away. Spanning cysteine to phenylalanine, the CDR3 consists of 17 amino acids. Only the CDR3 DNA stays, 51 bases, in frame from base 1. The germline V gene provides CDR1 MNHEY and CDR2 SVGEGT. V sheds 2 bases and J sheds 0 bases, leaving 17 bases between their ends. Sequencing input: blood. The chain is encoded by TRBV6-2 or TRBV6-3 joined to TRBJ2-7, with the D gene call left open. The sequence was obtained from a woman aged 30 to 39 in good health. The DNA sequence is as follows: TGTGCCAGCAGTTACGGTCCTATTCCCCTCGGCTCCTACGAGCAGTACTTC. The resulting protein is CASSYGPIPLGSYEQYF.